This T cell receptor (beta chain) was recovered during a study of T cell responses to AZD1222 COVID-19 vaccine. This clone was seen only once. Its matching antigen is unknown. Libraries were prepared by immunoSEQ multiplex PCR; TCRdb keeps only in-frame clonotypes and omits some of them. This table holds 95,000 to 150,000 clones, roughly 85% found once. Germline V CDR1 and CDR2: GTSNPN, SVGIG (reference sequence). This CDR3 comprises 14 residues. Between the trimmed V and J ends, which lost 6 bases and 0 bases, there was a span of 11 bases. Overall study results and limits: Reportedly, nearly half the spike-specific TCRs target unmutated variant regions. Spike-specific TCR breadth and depth grew following two AZD1222 doses. Seropositive status at baseline applied to only a handful of AZD1222 recipients. Vaccine-related CD4 TCRs covered spike, predominating at 160-218 and 743-854.

The sequence was collected from an adult in good health. The chain uses TRBV30 and TRBJ2-2, with a possible D match to TRBD1 (6 bases). This specimen consisted of peripheral blood, obtained on day 0 of AZD1222 vaccination. The CDR3 DNA follows: TGTGCCTGCCAGGGACACTCGAACACCGGGGAGCTGTTTTTT. This translates into CACQGHSNTGELFF.